Below are 9 T cell receptor beta chains sequenced from a single sample in a study of T cell repertoires in cytomegalovirus infection. Each CDR3 protein gets one entry after TCRdb re-called the reads with MiXCR. This sample has around 310,000 distinct CDR3 sequences, with approximately 32% found just once. These receptors lack a known antigen. The specimen was cultured PBMCs, collected from culture after CMV antigen stimulation. These receptors were obtained from a human donor in good health (CMV status not recorded). Some clones in this sample may be carry-over from other donors' samples.

V usage is TRBV5-4 and J usage is TRBJ1-3, with no clear D. Germline CDR1 and CDR2: SGHNT and YYREEE (reference sequence). This CDR3 is built from 14 residues. The ends were cut back, 0 bases at V and 9 bases at J, with 13 bases in the middle. The CDR3 DNA follows: TGTGCCAGCAGCTTGGTGGCTGAGGGAGGCACCATATATTTT. As protein: CASSLVAEGGTIYF.

This sequence joins TRBV2 and TRBJ1-6; no clear D gene. This CDR3 has 15 amino acids. V was shortened by 7 bases and J by 2 bases, with 12 bases between the two germline ends. Germline V gene lookup returns CDR1 SNHLY and CDR2 FYNNEI. CDR3 loop: CASKGPGAYNSPLHF. The CDR3, as DNA: TGTGCCAGCAAAGGTCCAGGCGCCTATAATTCACCCCTCCACTTT.

CDR3: CASSYSRPKVAQYF. The CDR3 DNA is TGTGCCAGCAGTTACTCTAGGCCCAAGGTGGCCCAGTACTTC. The chain uses TRBV6-8 and TRBJ2-5; D gene ambiguous. From germline, CDR1 is MNHGY and CDR2 SAAAGT. There are 14 residues in the CDR3. The V gene lost 0 bases and the J gene lost 9 bases, with 14 bases spanning the gap.

The J gene is TRBJ2-1, the V gene TRBV12-3 or TRBV12-4; 7 bases agree with TRBD2. This CDR3 is built from 15 residues. V dropped 5 bases and J dropped 9; count of bases not matched to a gene: 13. CDR3 sequence: CASSVLPGGRGEQFF. The CDR3 nucleotides read TGTGCCAGCAGTGTTCTGCCGGGGGGTCGAGGTGAGCAGTTCTTC.

J is TRBJ1-6 and V is TRBV30; D remains ambiguous. The CDR3 is made up of 13 amino acids. CDR1 and CDR2 from the germline V gene are GTSNPN and SVGIG (reference sequence). Trimming took 3 bases from V and 8 from J, leaving 11 bases between them. Here the CDR3 DNA reads TGTGCCTGGAGCATTATTGACGATTCACCCCTCCACTTT. Translated: CAWSIIDDSPLHF.

The chain uses TRBV7-2 and TRBJ2-1; 13 bases are a match to TRBD2. The CDR3 consists of 16 residues. Germline CDR1 and CDR2: SGHTA and FQGNSA. The trim removed 0 bases at V and 10 bases at J, leaving 6 bases unmatched. Here the CDR3 DNA reads TGTGCCAGCAGCTTAGCGAGACTAGCGGGAGGCGGGGAGCAGTTCTTC. Its translation is CASSLARLAGGGEQFF.

This clonotype was counted a single time. The chain joins TRBV29-1 to TRBJ2-4; TRBD2 agrees at 8 bases. This CDR3 comprises 19 residues. V lost 2 bases, J lost 2 bases, and 17 bases stayed unmatched. Germline V lookup: CDR1 SQVTM, CDR2 ANQGSEA. The CDR3 DNA reads TGCAGCGTTGAACGGCTAGCGGGCTCAAAGTCAGCGCCCAAAAACATTCAGTACTTC. It codes for CSVERLAGSKSAPKNIQYF.

V and J are TRBV20-1 and TRBJ1-5; tentative D call: TRBD1 (5 bases). V was shortened by 3 bases and J by 0 bases, with 9 bases between the two germline ends. Germline CDR1 is DFQATT and CDR2 is SNEGSKA (reference sequence). The CDR3 is made up of 14 amino acids. CDR3 sequence reads: CSASLGPSNQPQHF. The DNA for the CDR3 is TGCAGTGCTAGTCTGGGACCTAGCAATCAGCCCCAGCATTTT.

This clonotype was seen only a few times. The CDR3 nucleotides read TGCAGCGTTTACGGGGGTCGGAACACTGAAGCTTTCTTT. Translated: CSVYGGRNTEAFF. The chain couples TRBV29-1 to TRBJ1-1, with a tentative D call TRBD1 (5 bases). Trimming pared 5 bases from V and 1 base from J, leaving 11 bases between. CDR1 is SQVTM and CDR2 is ANQGSEA in the germline V gene. The CDR3 totals 13 residues.